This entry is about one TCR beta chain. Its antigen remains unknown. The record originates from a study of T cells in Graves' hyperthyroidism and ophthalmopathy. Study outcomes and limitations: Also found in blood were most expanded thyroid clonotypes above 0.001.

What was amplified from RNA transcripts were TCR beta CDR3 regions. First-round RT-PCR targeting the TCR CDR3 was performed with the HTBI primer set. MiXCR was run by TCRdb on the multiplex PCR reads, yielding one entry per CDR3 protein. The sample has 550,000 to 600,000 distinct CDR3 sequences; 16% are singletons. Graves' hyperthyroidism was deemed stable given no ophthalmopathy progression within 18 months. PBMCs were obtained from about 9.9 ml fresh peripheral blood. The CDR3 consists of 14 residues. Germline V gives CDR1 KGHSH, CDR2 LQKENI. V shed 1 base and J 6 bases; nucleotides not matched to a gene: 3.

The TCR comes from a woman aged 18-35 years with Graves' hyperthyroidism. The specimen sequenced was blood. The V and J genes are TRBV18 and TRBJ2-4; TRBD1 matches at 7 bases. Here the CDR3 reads CASSPQGARNIQYF. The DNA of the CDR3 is TGTGCCAGCTCACCACAGGGGGCACGAAACATTCAGTACTTC.